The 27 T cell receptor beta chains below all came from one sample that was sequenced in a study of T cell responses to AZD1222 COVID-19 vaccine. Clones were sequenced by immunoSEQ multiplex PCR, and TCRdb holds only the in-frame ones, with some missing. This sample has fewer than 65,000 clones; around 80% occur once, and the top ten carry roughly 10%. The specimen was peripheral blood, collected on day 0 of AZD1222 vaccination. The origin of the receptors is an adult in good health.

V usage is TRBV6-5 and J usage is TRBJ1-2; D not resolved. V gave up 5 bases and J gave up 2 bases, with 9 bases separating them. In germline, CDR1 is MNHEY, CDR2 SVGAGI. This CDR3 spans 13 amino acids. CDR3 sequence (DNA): TGTGCCAGCAGTCGAGACGGAAACTATGGCTACACCTTC. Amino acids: CASSRDGNYGYTF.

CDR3 DNA sequence: TGTGCCAGTAGTATAGGTCGAGGAAGTGAGCAGTTCTTC. Encoded protein: CASSIGRGSEQFF. The V call is TRBV19, the J call TRBJ2-1, with D uncertain. V lost 1 base, J lost 9 bases, and 10 bases lay in between. Germline CDR1 LNHDA, CDR2 SQIVND (reference sequence). The CDR3 has 13 amino acids. Full variable domain (outside the CDR3, taken from reference TRBV19 and TRBJ2-1): DGGITQSPKYLFRKEGQNVTLSCEQNLNHDAMYWYRQDPGQGLRLIYYSQIVNDFQKGDIAEGYSVSREKKESFPLTVTSAQKNPTAFYLCASSIGRGSEQFFGPGTRLTVL.

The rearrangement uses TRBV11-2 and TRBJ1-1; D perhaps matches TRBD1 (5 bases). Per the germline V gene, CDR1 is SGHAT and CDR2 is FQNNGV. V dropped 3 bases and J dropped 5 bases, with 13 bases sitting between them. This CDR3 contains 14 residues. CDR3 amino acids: CASSFRTGGTEAFF. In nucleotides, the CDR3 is TGTGCCAGCAGCTTTAGGACGGGGGGAACTGAAGCTTTCTTT. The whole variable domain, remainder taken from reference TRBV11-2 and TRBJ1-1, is EAGVAQSPRYKIIEKRQSVAFWCNPISGHATLYWYQQILGQGPKLLIQFQNNGVVDDSQLPKDRFSAERLKGVDSTLKIQPAKLEDSAVYLCASSFRTGGTEAFFGQGTRLTVV.

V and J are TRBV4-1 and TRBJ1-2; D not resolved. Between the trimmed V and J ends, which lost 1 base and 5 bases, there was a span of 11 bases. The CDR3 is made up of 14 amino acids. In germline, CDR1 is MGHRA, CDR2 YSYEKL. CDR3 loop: CASSQALAVYGYTF. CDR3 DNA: TGCGCCAGCAGCCAAGCATTGGCTGTGTATGGCTACACCTTC.

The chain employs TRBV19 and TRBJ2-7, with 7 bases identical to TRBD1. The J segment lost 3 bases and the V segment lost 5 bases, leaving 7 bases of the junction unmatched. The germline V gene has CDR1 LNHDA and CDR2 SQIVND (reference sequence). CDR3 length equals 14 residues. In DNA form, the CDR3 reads TGTGCCAGTAGTCCAGCAAACAGGGGCTACGAGCAGTACTTC. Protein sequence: CASSPANRGYEQYF.

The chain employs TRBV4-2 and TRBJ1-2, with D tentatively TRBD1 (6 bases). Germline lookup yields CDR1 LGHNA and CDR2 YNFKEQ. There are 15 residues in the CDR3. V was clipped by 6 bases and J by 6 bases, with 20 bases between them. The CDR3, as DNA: TGTGCCAGCAGTCCTACTACAGGGCTTACAAATGGCTACACCTTC. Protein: CASSPTTGLTNGYTF.

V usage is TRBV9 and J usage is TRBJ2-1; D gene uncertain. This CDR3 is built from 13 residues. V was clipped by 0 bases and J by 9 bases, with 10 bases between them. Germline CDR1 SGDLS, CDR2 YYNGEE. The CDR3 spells CASSVGVNGEQFF. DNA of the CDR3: TGTGCCAGCAGCGTAGGCGTTAATGGTGAGCAGTTCTTC.

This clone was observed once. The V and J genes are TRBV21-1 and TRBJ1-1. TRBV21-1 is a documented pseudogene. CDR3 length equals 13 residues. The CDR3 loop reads CASSKSLPQQAFF. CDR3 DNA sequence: TGTGCCAGCAGCAAATCACTCCCTCAGCAAGCTTTCTTT.

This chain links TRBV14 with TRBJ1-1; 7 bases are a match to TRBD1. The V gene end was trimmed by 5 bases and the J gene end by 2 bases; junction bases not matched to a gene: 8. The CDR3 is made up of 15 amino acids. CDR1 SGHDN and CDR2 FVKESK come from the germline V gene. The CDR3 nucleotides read TGTGCCAGCAGCGTCTTACAGGGGTTTAACACTGAAGCTTTCTTT. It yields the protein CASSVLQGFNTEAFF.

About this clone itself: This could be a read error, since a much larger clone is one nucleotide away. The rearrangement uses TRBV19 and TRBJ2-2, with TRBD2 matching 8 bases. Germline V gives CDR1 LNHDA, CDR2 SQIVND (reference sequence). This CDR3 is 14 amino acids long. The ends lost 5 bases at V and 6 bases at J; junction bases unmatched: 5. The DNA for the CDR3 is TGTGCCAGTAGTGGGACTAGGTACGCCGGGGAGCTGTTTTTT. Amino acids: CASSGTRYAGELFF.

For the CDR3, the DNA is TGCGCCAGCAGCTTGGGGCAGGCCGCCTACAATGAGCAGTTCTTC. This gives the protein CASSLGQAAYNEQFF. This chain connects TRBV5-1 to TRBJ2-1, with no clear D. From germline, CDR1 is SGHRS and CDR2 YFSETQ. This CDR3 spans 15 amino acids. The germline V and J ends were trimmed by 0 bases and 2 bases, with 9 bases remaining between them.

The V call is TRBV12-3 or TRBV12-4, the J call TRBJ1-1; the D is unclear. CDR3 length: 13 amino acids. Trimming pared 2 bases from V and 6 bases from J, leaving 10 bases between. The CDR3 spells CASSLRSSPEAFF. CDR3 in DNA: TGTGCCAGCAGTTTAAGGTCGAGCCCTGAAGCTTTCTTT.

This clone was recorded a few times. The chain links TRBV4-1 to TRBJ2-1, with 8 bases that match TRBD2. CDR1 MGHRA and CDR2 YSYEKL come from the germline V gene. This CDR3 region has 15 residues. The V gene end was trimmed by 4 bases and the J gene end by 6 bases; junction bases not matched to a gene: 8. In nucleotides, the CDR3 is TGCGCCAGCAGCCGGGCGGGACTAGGAATCAATGAGCAGTTCTTC. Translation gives CASSRAGLGINEQFF.

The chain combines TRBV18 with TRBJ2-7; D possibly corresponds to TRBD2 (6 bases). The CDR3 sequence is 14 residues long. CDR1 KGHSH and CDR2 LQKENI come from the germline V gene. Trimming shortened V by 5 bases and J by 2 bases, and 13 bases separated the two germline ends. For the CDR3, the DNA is TGTGCCAGCTCAACGGGAGCAGTCACCTACGAGCAGTACTTC. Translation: CASSTGAVTYEQYF. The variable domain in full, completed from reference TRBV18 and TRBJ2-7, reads NAGVMQNPRHLVRRRGQEARLRCSPMKGHSHVYWYRQLPEEGLKFMVYLQKENIIDESGMPKERFSAEFPKEGPSILRIQQVVRGDSAAYFCASSTGAVTYEQYFGPGTRLTVT.

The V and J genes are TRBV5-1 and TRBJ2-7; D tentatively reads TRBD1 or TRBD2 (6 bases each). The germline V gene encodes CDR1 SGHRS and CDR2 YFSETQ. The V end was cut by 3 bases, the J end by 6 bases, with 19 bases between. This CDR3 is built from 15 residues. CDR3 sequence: CASSSGGRVPFEQYF. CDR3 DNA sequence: TGCGCCAGCAGCTCCGGGGGCAGGGTTCCCTTCGAGCAGTACTTC.

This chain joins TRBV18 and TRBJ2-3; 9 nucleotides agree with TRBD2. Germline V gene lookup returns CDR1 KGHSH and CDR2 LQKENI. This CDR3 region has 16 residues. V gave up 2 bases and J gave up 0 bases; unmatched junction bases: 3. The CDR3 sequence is CASSPEAGGSTDTQYF. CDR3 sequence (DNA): TGTGCCAGCTCACCAGAGGCGGGGGGGAGCACAGATACGCAGTATTTT.

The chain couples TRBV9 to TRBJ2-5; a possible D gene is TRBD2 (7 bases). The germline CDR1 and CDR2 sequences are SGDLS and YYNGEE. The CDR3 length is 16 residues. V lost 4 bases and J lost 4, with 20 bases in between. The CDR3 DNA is TGTGCCAGCAGCCCAGGGGAGGGGCAGGGCCTAGAGACCCAGTACTTC. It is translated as CASSPGEGQGLETQYF.

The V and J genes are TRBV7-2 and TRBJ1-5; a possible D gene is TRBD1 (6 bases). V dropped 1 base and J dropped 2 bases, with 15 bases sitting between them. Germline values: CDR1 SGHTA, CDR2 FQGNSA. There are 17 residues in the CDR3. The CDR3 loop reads CASSLDGVRGGNQPQHF. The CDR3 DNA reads TGTGCCAGCAGCTTAGACGGGGTCAGGGGAGGCAATCAGCCCCAGCATTTT.

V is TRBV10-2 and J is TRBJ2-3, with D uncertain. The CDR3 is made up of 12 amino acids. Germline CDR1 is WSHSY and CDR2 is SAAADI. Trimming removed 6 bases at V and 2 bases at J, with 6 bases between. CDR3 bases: TGCGCCAGCAGCCAATTCACAGATACGCAGTATTTT. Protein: CASSQFTDTQYF.

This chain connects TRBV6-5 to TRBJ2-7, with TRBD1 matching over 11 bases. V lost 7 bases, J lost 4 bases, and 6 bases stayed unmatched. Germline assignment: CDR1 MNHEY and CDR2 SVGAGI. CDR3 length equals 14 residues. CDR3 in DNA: TGTGCCAGCACCAGGACAGGGGGCTTTTACGAGCAGTACTTC. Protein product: CASTRTGGFYEQYF.

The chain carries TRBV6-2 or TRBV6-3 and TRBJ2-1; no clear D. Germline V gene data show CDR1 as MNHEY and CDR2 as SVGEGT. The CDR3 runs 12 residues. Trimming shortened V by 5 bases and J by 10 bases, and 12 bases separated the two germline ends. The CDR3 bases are TGTGCCAGCAGTCGATCGACTGGCGAGCAGTTCTTC. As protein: CASSRSTGEQFF.

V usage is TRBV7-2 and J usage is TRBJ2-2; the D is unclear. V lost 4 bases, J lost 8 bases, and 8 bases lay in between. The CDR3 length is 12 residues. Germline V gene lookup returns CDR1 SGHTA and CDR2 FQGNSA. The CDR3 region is CASSSKYGELFF. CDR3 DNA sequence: TGTGCCAGCAGCTCGAAGTATGGGGAGCTGTTTTTT.

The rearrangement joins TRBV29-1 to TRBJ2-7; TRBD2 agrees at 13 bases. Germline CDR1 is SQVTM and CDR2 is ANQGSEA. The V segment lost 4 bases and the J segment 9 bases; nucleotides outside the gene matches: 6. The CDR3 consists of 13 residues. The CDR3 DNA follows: TGCAGCGTTGTCGGACTAGCGGGAGTAAGGCAGTACTTC. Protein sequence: CSVVGLAGVRQYF.

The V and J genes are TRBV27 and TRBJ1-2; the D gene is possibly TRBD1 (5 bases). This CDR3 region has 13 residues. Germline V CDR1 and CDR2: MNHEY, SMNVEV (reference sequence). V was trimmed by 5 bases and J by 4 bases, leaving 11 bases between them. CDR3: CASSSRALYGYTF. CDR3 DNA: TGTGCCAGCAGTAGCAGGGCCCTCTATGGCTACACCTTC.

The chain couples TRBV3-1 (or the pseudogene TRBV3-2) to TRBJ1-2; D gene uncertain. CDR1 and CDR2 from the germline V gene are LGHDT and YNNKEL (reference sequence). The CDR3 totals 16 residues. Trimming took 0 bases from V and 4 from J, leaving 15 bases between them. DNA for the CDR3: TGTGCCAGCAGCCAAGATAGGAACGGGGTTGTCTATGGCTACACCTTC. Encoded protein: CASSQDRNGVVYGYTF.

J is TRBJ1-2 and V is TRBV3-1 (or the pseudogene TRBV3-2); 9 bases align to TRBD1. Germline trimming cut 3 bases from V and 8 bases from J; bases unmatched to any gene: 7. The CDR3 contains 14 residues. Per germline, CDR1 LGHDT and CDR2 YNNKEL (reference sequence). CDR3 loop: CASSHVTGGRGYTF. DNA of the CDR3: TGTGCCAGCAGCCATGTGACAGGGGGACGCGGCTACACCTTC.

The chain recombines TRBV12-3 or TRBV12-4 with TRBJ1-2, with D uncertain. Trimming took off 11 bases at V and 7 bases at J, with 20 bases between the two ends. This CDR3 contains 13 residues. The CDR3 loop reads CAYTQAGLGGYTF. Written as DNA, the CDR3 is TGTGCCTATACCCAGGCGGGGTTAGGTGGCTACACCTTC.